The rows below give T cell receptor beta chains drawn from one sample of a study of cytomegalovirus exposure and HLA in healthy donors. Only in-frame clones appear in the TCRdb table, and some are missing; sequencing was by immunoSEQ multiplex PCR. The sample holds around 130,000 clones, around 83% seen once. Sequencing was done on a sample of PBMCs. The receptors shown here come from a girl aged 2 to 9 in good health and CMV-seronegative. The CDR3 runs from the conserved cysteine through the conserved F or W. A D gene is named only where the DNA matches it firmly. Size values are once, few and many counts, or a class for expanded clones, and some rows have none.

clone_size j_call d_call v_call cdr3_nt cdr3_aa
- TRBJ1-3 TRBD1 TRBV6-5 TGTGCCAGCAGACCGACAGGGGACTCTGGAAACACCATATATTTT CASRPTGDSGNTIYF
- TRBJ1-1 TRBD1 TRBV11-1 TGTGCCAGCAGCGGCCGGACAGGGCTTCCGGCTTTCTTT CASSGRTGLPAFF
- TRBJ2-3 - TRBV9 TGTGCCAACCTCATAATTTTAGCGGACCGCACAGATACGCAGTATTTT CANLIILADRTDTQYF
- TRBJ2-3 TRBD2 TRBV7-2 TGTGCCAGCAGCTTAGCGGGCGGGGGGGCCGGAGATACGCAGTATTTT CASSLAGGGAGDTQYF
few TRBJ2-7 - TRBV18 TGTGCCAGCTCACTGACAGATTTATACGAGCAGTACTTC CASSLTDLYEQYF
- TRBJ2-3 - TRBV15 TGTGCCACCAGCAGAGACATAGCAGTAGGCACAGATACGCAGTATTTT CATSRDIAVGTDTQYF
- TRBJ2-2 - TRBV4-3 TGCGCCAGCAGCCAAGAGTTCGGAGGGCCCGGGGAGCTGTTTTTT CASSQEFGGPGELFF
- TRBJ2-1 TRBD2 TRBV7-2 TGTGCCAGCAGCCGGTCCACTAGCGGGAGGGCCGTCAATGAGCAGTTCTTC CASSRSTSGRAVNEQFF
- TRBJ2-5 - TRBV7-3 TGTGCCAGCAGCTTAACGCAGGGGCATTGGGAGACCCAGTACTTC CASSLTQGHWETQYF
- TRBJ2-4 TRBD1 TRBV5-1 TGCGCCAGCAGCTCCATAGGACAGGATCGAGCCAAAAACATTCAGTACTTC CASSSIGQDRAKNIQYF
- TRBJ1-1 TRBD1 TRBV29-1 TGCAGCGTCTCGGACTACCGGGACAGGGGAAACACTGAAGCTTTCTTT CSVSDYRDRGNTEAFF
- TRBJ2-1 - TRBV15 TGTGCCACCAGGGAACTCGGGAGATCCTACAATGAGCAGTTCTTC CATRELGRSYNEQFF
- TRBJ1-3 TRBD1 TRBV5-1 TGCGCCAGCAACTTAACCGGGACAGGGAGGGCTGGCTCTGGAAACACCATATATTTT CASNLTGTGRAGSGNTIYF